These 25 T cell receptor beta chains were sequenced from one sample in a study of technical replicates of blood from a few donors. Here immunoSEQ multiplex PCR was the method, and the copy in TCRdb shows in-frame clones only, minus some. Of approximately 79,000 clones detected, 95% appear once; the ten largest clones hold roughly 0.26%. Source material: T cells isolated from PBMCs. These receptors all stem from a human donor in good health.

This chain links TRBV6-5 with TRBJ2-7, with D perhaps matching TRBD1 (6 bases). Germline CDR1 and CDR2: MNHEY and SVGAGI. V shed 3 bases and J shed 1 base, with 16 bases lying between them. The CDR3 loop spans 16 amino acids. Here the CDR3 DNA reads TGTGCCAGCAGTTATACAGGGAACGCGCGTTCCTACGAGCAGTACTTC. Its translation: CASSYTGNARSYEQYF.

The rearrangement links TRBV14 to TRBJ1-1; D is possibly TRBD1 (5 bases). Germline V gives CDR1 SGHDN, CDR2 FVKESK. V lost 4 bases to trimming and J lost 7 bases, with 7 bases between them. This CDR3 is built from 11 residues. The CDR3 nucleotides are TGTGCCAGCAGCCGGGGCTATGAAGCTTTCTTT. Amino acid sequence: CASSRGYEAFF.

The rearrangement links TRBV12-5 to TRBJ2-2; 8 nucleotides match TRBD2. J lost 3 bases, V lost 1 base, and 7 bases had no gene match. This CDR3 has 17 amino acids. Germline V CDR1 and CDR2: LGHNT, FRNRAP. In nucleotides, the CDR3 is TGTGCTAGTGGTTTGGCCAAGAGCGGGAGTGACACCGGGGAGCTGTTTTTT. It translates to CASGLAKSGSDTGELFF.

The chain recombines TRBV18 with TRBJ2-7, with TRBD2 matching 9 bases. The CDR3 has 15 residues. Germline V gene data show CDR1 as KGHSH and CDR2 as LQKENI. J gave up 2 bases and V 4 bases, and 6 bases lay outside the gene matches. The CDR3 sequence is CASSLAGGPPYEQYF. In nucleotides, the CDR3 is TGTGCCAGCTCACTCGCGGGAGGGCCTCCCTACGAGCAGTACTTC.

V usage is TRBV19 and J usage is TRBJ2-2, with D hard to call. The CDR3 sequence is 14 residues long. Trimming left V 0 bases short and J 4 bases short, with 6 bases between. CDR1 is LNHDA and CDR2 is SQIVND in the germline V gene (reference sequence). The CDR3 loop is CASSIEWPTGELFF. The CDR3 DNA sequence: TGTGCCAGTAGTATAGAGTGGCCCACCGGGGAGCTGTTTTTT.

V usage is TRBV5-1 and J usage is TRBJ2-7; D is unclear. Trimming cost V 1 base and J 3 bases, with 8 bases left between them. Germline values: CDR1 SGHRS, CDR2 YFSETQ. This CDR3 is 13 amino acids long. The CDR3 here is CASSLTSDYEQYF. CDR3 DNA sequence: TGCGCCAGCAGCTTGACCAGCGACTACGAGCAGTACTTC.

V gene TRBV6-6 combines with J gene TRBJ2-7, with 7 bases aligning to TRBD2. Trimming removed 3 bases from V and 3 bases from J; junction bases left unmatched: 8. This CDR3 has 15 residues. The V gene's germline CDR1 is MNHNY and CDR2 SVGAGI (reference sequence). CDR3 sequence reads: CASSYSLGGDYEQYF. CDR3 bases: TGTGCCAGCAGTTATTCTCTTGGGGGGGACTACGAGCAGTACTTC.

The genes are TRBV4-1 and TRBJ2-7; D possibly corresponds to TRBD2 (6 bases). With 6 bases removed from V and 4 bases from J, the gap between germline ends came to 16 bases. CDR3 length: 14 residues. Germline V gives CDR1 MGHRA, CDR2 YSYEKL. CDR3 residues: CASSPTSSRYEQYF. The CDR3 region has the DNA TGCGCCAGCAGTCCGACTAGTAGTAGGTACGAGCAGTACTTC.

This chain links TRBV7-3 with TRBJ2-3, with 8 bases lining up with TRBD1. The V segment lost 5 bases and the J segment 3 bases; nucleotides outside the gene matches: 16. The CDR3 consists of 18 residues. Germline CDR1 reads SGHTA; CDR2 reads FQGTGA. DNA for the CDR3: TGTGCCAGCAGCCCCAATAGCCGACAGGGGATTTTAACAGATACGCAGTATTTT. Translated: CASSPNSRQGILTDTQYF.

The V call is TRBV6-6, the J call TRBJ2-7; 9 bases are shared with TRBD1. V lost 6 bases to trimming and J lost 0 bases; unmatched junction nucleotides: 6. Germline CDR1 is MNHNY and CDR2 is SVGAGI (reference sequence). The CDR3 spans 15 residues. The CDR3 here is CASRTGTGSSYEQYF. The CDR3 DNA reads TGTGCCAGCAGAACAGGGACAGGGAGCTCCTACGAGCAGTACTTC.

This clone was detected only once. The rearrangement uses TRBV28 and TRBJ2-7; the match to TRBD1 covers 7 bases. Germline trimming cut 3 bases from V and 2 bases from J; bases unmatched to any gene: 10. Germline V lookup: CDR1 MDHEN, CDR2 SYDVKM. The CDR3 consists of 16 residues. This chain's CDR3 is CASSFRGLVLPYEQYF. CDR3 sequence (DNA): TGTGCCAGCAGTTTTAGGGGGCTAGTTCTACCCTACGAGCAGTACTTC. Together with reference TRBV28 and TRBJ2-7, the CDR3 gives the full variable domain: DVKVTQSSRYLVKRTGEKVFLECVQDMDHENMFWYRQDPGLGLRLIYFSYDVKMKEKGDIPEGYSVSREKKERFSLILESASTNQTSMYLCASSFRGLVLPYEQYFGPGTRLTVT.

This clone is a singleton in its sample. The genes are TRBV7-8 and TRBJ2-5; TRBD1 aligns across 7 bases. V was clipped by 1 base and J by 0 bases; unmatched bases: 8. Germline CDR1 reads SGHVS; CDR2 reads FQNEAQ. This CDR3 spans 17 amino acids. CDR3 in amino acids: CASSLVTGRGNQETQYF. The CDR3 region has the DNA TGTGCCAGCAGCTTAGTGACCGGCAGGGGGAACCAAGAGACCCAGTACTTC.

The rearrangement links TRBV2 to TRBJ1-1; D is ambiguous. The V end was cut by 4 bases, the J end by 0 bases, with 6 bases between. CDR3 length: 13 amino acids. Germline V lookup: CDR1 SNHLY, CDR2 FYNNEI. The CDR3 sequence: CASSAGMNTEAFF. The CDR3 nucleotides are TGTGCCAGCAGTGCGGGGATGAACACTGAAGCTTTCTTT.

The chain combines TRBV2 with TRBJ2-5, with 8 bases matching TRBD2. The CDR3 totals 12 residues. The V gene's germline CDR1 is SNHLY and CDR2 FYNNEI. The V segment lost 8 bases and the J segment 2 bases; nucleotides outside the gene matches: 1. The DNA of the CDR3 is TGTGCCAGCCGGGGGGGACAAGAGACCCAGTACTTC. It codes for CASRGGQETQYF.

The chain couples TRBV27 to TRBJ1-2; 8 nucleotides match TRBD1. The CDR3 runs to 14 residues. J lost 5 bases, V lost 2 bases, and 4 bases had no gene match. The germline gives CDR1 MNHEY, CDR2 SMNVEV (reference sequence). In DNA form, the CDR3 reads TGTGCCAGCAGTTTAGGACGGACAGGGTATGGCTACACCTTC. This codes for CASSLGRTGYGYTF.

J is TRBJ1-2 and V is TRBV4-1, with D uncertain. The CDR3 is 14 residues long. Germline V gene sequence: CDR1 MGHRA, CDR2 YSYEKL. Trimming left V 0 bases short and J 7 bases short, with 12 bases between. The CDR3 is CASSQDPVLPGYTF. The CDR3 DNA follows: TGCGCCAGCAGCCAAGACCCGGTCCTACCTGGCTACACCTTC.

This chain uses TRBV5-6 with TRBJ1-2; D is unresolved. This CDR3 is built from 14 residues. CDR1 SGHDT and CDR2 YYEEEE come from the germline V gene. V lost 2 bases and J 7 bases, leaving 15 bases between the germline ends. The CDR3 is CASSFNRAGFGYTF. The CDR3 bases are TGTGCCAGCAGCTTTAACCGGGCGGGGTTTGGCTACACCTTC.

J is TRBJ1-3 and V is TRBV9, with D uncertain. V lost 3 bases, J lost 0 bases, and 10 bases lay in between. The CDR3 extends over 15 amino acids. Per germline, CDR1 SGDLS and CDR2 YYNGEE. For the CDR3, the DNA is TGTGCCAGCAGCGAGACAACCGGCTCTGGAAACACCATATATTTT. Encoded protein: CASSETTGSGNTIYF.

This sequence joins TRBV5-4 and TRBJ2-2; D uncertain. V gave up 0 bases and J gave up 5 bases, with 5 bases separating them. Germline V CDR1 and CDR2: SGHNT, YYREEE (reference sequence). The CDR3 is made up of 13 amino acids. Here the CDR3 DNA reads TGTGCCAGCAGCTTGGAGCCAACCGGGGAGCTGTTTTTT. It codes for CASSLEPTGELFF.

The chain carries TRBV13 and TRBJ1-5; D call uncertain. V was trimmed by 0 bases and J by 7 bases, leaving 10 bases between them. The CDR3 length is 14 residues. The germline V gene encodes CDR1 PRHDT and CDR2 FYEKMQ (reference sequence). CDR3 protein: CASSLGGGEQPQHF. The CDR3 DNA reads as TGTGCCAGCAGCTTAGGCGGCGGGGAACAGCCCCAGCATTTT.

The rearrangement uses TRBV21-1 and TRBJ2-5; the table calls TRBD2, which could not be checked here. TRBV21-1 represents a pseudogene. The CDR3 length is 18 residues. This CDR3 reads CASSKALARVGGGETQYF. DNA of the CDR3: TGTGCCAGCAGCAAAGCGCTGGCTCGCGTGGGGGGTGGAGAGACCCAGTACTTC.

CDR3 DNA: TGCGCCAGCAGCCAACCCGCGCGAGCGGGCCACGAGCAGTACTTC. Translating it yields CASSQPARAGHEQYF. This rearrangement joins TRBV4-1 to TRBJ2-7, with a tentative D call TRBD2 (6 bases). Germline V gives CDR1 MGHRA, CDR2 YSYEKL. The CDR3 length is 15 residues. V was shortened by 2 bases and J by 5 bases, with 16 bases between the two germline ends.

This chain connects TRBV11-3 to TRBJ2-3; the D gene is possibly TRBD2 (7 bases). CDR1 and CDR2 from the germline V gene are SGHNT and YENEEA. The CDR3 sequence is 16 residues long. Trimming took 0 bases from V and 4 from J, leaving 14 bases between them. CDR3 nucleotide sequence: TGTGCCAGCAGCTTAGATCTGGCGGGGGCGGCAGATACGCAGTATTTT. Amino acids: CASSLDLAGAADTQYF.

This clone was observed a single time. J is TRBJ1-5 and V is TRBV30, with a possible D match to TRBD1 (6 bases). The CDR3 contains 15 residues. V lost 4 bases and J lost 6, with 19 bases in between. Germline values: CDR1 GTSNPN, CDR2 SVGIG (reference sequence). Here the CDR3 DNA reads TGTGCCTGGACCCCTCCGGGCAGGGGCACTCAGCCCCAGCATTTT. It yields the protein CAWTPPGRGTQPQHF.

The chain employs TRBV18 and TRBJ2-1, with a tentative D call TRBD2 (6 bases). The CDR3 runs to 15 residues. Trimming cost V 2 bases and J 12 bases, with 20 bases left between them. From germline, CDR1 is KGHSH and CDR2 LQKENI. The CDR3 loop reads CASSPRKEWRVGQFF. As DNA, the CDR3 is TGTGCCAGCTCACCAAGGAAAGAGTGGAGGGTTGGGCAGTTCTTC.